A single sample gave rise to the 14 T cell receptor beta chains below, sequenced in a study of T cell changes during pregnancy in multiple sclerosis. The assay was immunoSEQ multiplex PCR, and TCRdb's table has in-frame clones only and misses some. The sample yields under 50,000 clones, around 94% seen once. Specimen: CD4+ T cells from peripheral blood mononuclear cells, collected in the second trimester of pregnancy. The receptor source for this set is a female donor in good health, enrolled as a control in a pregnancy study.

The V call is TRBV9, the J call TRBJ2-2; D uncertain. Germline loops: CDR1 SGDLS, CDR2 YYNGEE. The CDR3 consists of 14 residues. V was shortened by 1 base and J by 1 base, with 5 bases between the two germline ends. The DNA of the CDR3 is TGTGCCAGCAGCGTATCATGGAACACCGGGGAGCTGTTTTTT. It translates to CASSVSWNTGELFF. The full variable domain, completed using reference TRBV9 and TRBJ2-2, is DSGVTQTPKHLITATGQRVTLRCSPRSGDLSVYWYQQSLDQGLQFLIQYYNGEERAKGNILERFSAQQFPDLHSELNLSSLELGDSALYFCASSVSWNTGELFFGEGSRLTVL.

CDR3 protein: CASTTRDTSGNTIYF. In nucleotides, the CDR3 is TGTGCCAGCACCACCCGGGACACCTCTGGAAACACCATATATTTT. V gene TRBV7-9 combines with J gene TRBJ1-3; D is possibly TRBD1 (6 bases). Germline V CDR1 and CDR2: SEHNR, FQNEAQ (reference sequence). CDR3 length equals 15 residues. Deletions cut 7 bases from V and 0 bases from J, with 13 bases between.

The V call is TRBV5-1, the J call TRBJ1-1; TRBD1 might be the D (5 bases). The CDR3 is 15 residues long. V lost 4 bases and J 3 bases, leaving 16 bases between the germline ends. Per germline, CDR1 SGHRS and CDR2 YFSETQ. The CDR3 nucleotides are TGCGCCAGCAGCAATAGGGGTTTTGGTGACACTGAAGCTTTCTTT. It is translated as CASSNRGFGDTEAFF.

CDR3 bases: TGCAGCGTTGGCCCCGGGGGAGGTATAGGGGAGCTGTTTTTT. Its translation: CSVGPGGGIGELFF. This chain connects TRBV29-1 to TRBJ2-2; D possibly corresponds to TRBD2 (6 bases). V was shortened by 4 bases and J by 8 bases, with 17 bases between the two germline ends. The CDR3 is 14 amino acids. The germline CDR1 and CDR2 sequences are SQVTM and ANQGSEA.

This rearrangement joins TRBV10-3 to TRBJ2-3; the match to TRBD2 covers 12 bases. The V gene end was trimmed by 2 bases and the J gene end by 4 bases; junction bases not matched to a gene: 10. Per the germline V gene, CDR1 is ENHRY and CDR2 is SYGVKD. This CDR3 contains 18 residues. CDR3 DNA sequence: TGTGCCATCAGTGAGCCGGCCCTAGCGGGGGGGAATCCAGATACGCAGTATTTT. Amino acids: CAISEPALAGGNPDTQYF.

This clone has only one observation. V usage is TRBV4-2 and J usage is TRBJ1-1, with 8 bases identical to TRBD1. J gave up 3 bases and V 1 base, and 4 bases lay outside the gene matches. Germline CDR1 and CDR2: LGHNA and YNFKEQ. The length of the CDR3 is 15 residues. CDR3 sequence (DNA): TGTGCCAGCAGCCAAGTCTACAGGGGGGACACTGAAGCTTTCTTT. This encodes CASSQVYRGDTEAFF.

The V and J genes are TRBV19 and TRBJ1-1; D gene uncertain. Trimming took 3 bases from V and 1 from J, leaving 12 bases between them. CDR3 length: 15 amino acids. Germline V gene sequence: CDR1 LNHDA, CDR2 SQIVND (reference sequence). The CDR3 here is CASSILGRKNTEAFF. The CDR3 DNA reads as TGTGCCAGTAGTATTTTGGGCAGAAAGAACACTGAAGCTTTCTTT.

V is TRBV5-1 and J is TRBJ1-1, with D perhaps TRBD1 (5 bases). V was trimmed by 0 bases and J by 5 bases, leaving 11 bases between them. CDR1 and CDR2 from the germline V gene are SGHRS and YFSETQ. This CDR3 has 14 residues. For the CDR3, the DNA is TGCGCCAGCAGCTTGGAGGGGAGGAGGACTGAAGCTTTCTTT. It yields the protein CASSLEGRRTEAFF.

The V and J genes are TRBV27 and TRBJ1-5; D is perhaps TRBD1 (6 bases). CDR1 is MNHEY and CDR2 is SMNVEV in the germline V gene (reference sequence). The CDR3 is made up of 16 amino acids. The V and J ends lost 5 bases and 3 bases respectively, with 17 bases between them. The CDR3 DNA follows: TGTGCCAGCAGTGAGAACAGGGTTCGGCCCAATCAGCCCCAGCATTTT. It translates to CASSENRVRPNQPQHF.

This clone has just one count. The CDR3 region has the DNA TGTGCCAGCAGCGTAGCCCCTTTCGTTCTTAACACTGAAGCTTTCTTT. Translation gives CASSVAPFVLNTEAFF. V gene TRBV9 combines with J gene TRBJ1-1; D gene uncertain. Germline V gene lookup returns CDR1 SGDLS and CDR2 YYNGEE. The CDR3 totals 16 residues. Trimming cost V 0 bases and J 2 bases, with 14 bases left between them.

The CDR3 loop is CASSLDINYGYTF. CDR3 coding DNA: TGTGCCAGCAGCTTGGACATCAACTATGGCTACACCTTC. This chain links TRBV5-4 with TRBJ1-2; D is unresolved. V lost 0 bases and J lost 2, with 5 bases in between. Germline V gene lookup returns CDR1 SGHNT and CDR2 YYREEE (reference sequence). The CDR3 is made up of 13 amino acids.

The chain carries TRBV5-4 and TRBJ1-6, with a possible D match to TRBD1 (6 bases). The CDR3 runs to 14 residues. Germline CDR1 SGHNT, CDR2 YYREEE (reference sequence). Trimming took off 4 bases at V and 10 bases at J, with 15 bases between the two ends. CDR3 sequence reads: CASSLQGMDSPLHF. The CDR3 DNA reads TGTGCCAGCAGCCTACAGGGAATGGACTCACCCCTCCACTTT.

This chain uses TRBV5-8 with TRBJ2-3, with 9 positions matching TRBD1. Trimming cost V 5 bases and J 4 bases; bases outside gene matches: 11. The CDR3 is 16 residues long. Germline V gene data show CDR1 as SGHTS and CDR2 as YDEGEE. The CDR3 is CASRFRQGGGPDTQYF. The CDR3 DNA is TGTGCCAGCAGATTCCGACAGGGGGGAGGGCCAGATACGCAGTATTTT.

The chain is built from TRBV5-1 and TRBJ2-5; TRBD1 aligns across 7 bases. Germline CDR1 and CDR2: SGHRS and YFSETQ. The J segment lost 4 bases and the V segment lost 5 bases, leaving 11 bases of the junction unmatched. This CDR3 contains 15 residues. CDR3 bases: TGCGCCAGCAGGGAGACAGGGATTGGACGAGAGACCCAGTACTTC. This gives the protein CASRETGIGRETQYF.